This TCR beta chain was sequenced during a study of beta chain features in type 1 diabetes. The study's findings and limits: A potential PCR bias toward shorter templates would be equal in patient and control samples. There were fewer insertions and more deletions at the VDJ junctions of type 1 diabetes patients.

Germline V gives CDR1 LNHDA, CDR2 SQIVND (reference sequence). CDR3 length: 14 amino acids. J was trimmed by 7 bases and V by 5 bases; bases with no gene match: 4. This clone has at least ten counts. Its antigen is currently unknown. Central memory, naive, regulatory and stem cell-like memory CD4+ cells were sorted by CD45RO/CCR7/CD25/CD127/CD95/CD27. Reverse transcription of all isolated RNA meant that expressed TCRB transcripts were sequenced. Sequencing used immunoSEQ multiplex PCR; TCRdb keeps in-frame clones, though not all of them. This sample has roughly 230,000 clones; over 7.5% occur once, and the top ten carry just under 0.035%.

The sequence came from a woman in her late teens or twenties in good health. This chain links TRBV19 with TRBJ2-1; 11 bases match TRBD1. Sequenced sample: naive CD4+ T cells from blood. CDR3: CASSPGQGVNEQFF. DNA for the CDR3: TGTGCCAGTAGTCCGGGACAGGGGGTGAATGAGCAGTTCTTC.